The 20 T cell receptor beta chains listed next were all sequenced from one sample in a study of CD8 T cells in Susac syndrome. The RNA, 0.5 to 1 ug, was put through reverse transcription using random hexamers. MiXCR was run by TCRdb on the immunoSEQ multiplex PCR reads, yielding one entry per CDR3 protein. The table shows around 280,000 distinct CDR3 sequences, with 92% occurring only once. The sequenced material came from CD4+ T cells from PBMCs. These receptors were obtained from a human donor with multiple sclerosis.

CDR3 bases: TGTGCCACCGGAACTGGGGACAGGGGGCCTTCCAATGAGCAGTTCTTC. This encodes CATGTGDRGPSNEQFF. The rearrangement joins TRBV24-1 to TRBJ2-1, with 12 positions matching TRBD1. This CDR3 comprises 16 residues. Germline values: CDR1 KGHDR, CDR2 SFDVKD. V gave up 9 bases and J gave up 6 bases; unmatched junction bases: 11.

The chain joins TRBV27 to TRBJ2-3; the D gene could be TRBD1 or TRBD2 (5 bases each). The CDR3 is made up of 14 amino acids. V lost 2 bases to trimming and J lost 4 bases, with 10 bases between them. The germline V gene encodes CDR1 MNHEY and CDR2 SMNVEV (reference sequence). The DNA of the CDR3 is TGTGCCAGCAGTTTAAATGGGGGACCAGATACGCAGTATTTT. Translating it yields CASSLNGGPDTQYF.

The V gene is TRBV20-1, the J gene TRBJ2-1; TRBD2 might be the D (7 bases). V dropped 4 bases and J dropped 9 bases, with 16 bases sitting between them. Germline CDR1 reads DFQATT; CDR2 reads SNEGSKA (reference sequence). This CDR3 is built from 13 residues. CDR3 region: CSAMLGGGTEQFF. DNA for the CDR3: TGCAGTGCTATGCTAGGGGGGGGGACTGAGCAGTTCTTC.

The CDR3 nucleotides are TGTGCCAGCAGCTCCTACAAGAAGGGGGCCGATACGCAGTATTTT. Protein: CASSSYKKGADTQYF. The chain uses TRBV13 and TRBJ2-3, with TRBD1 identical over 7 bases. Germline V lookup: CDR1 PRHDT, CDR2 FYEKMQ (reference sequence). The CDR3 runs to 15 residues. V lost 4 bases, J lost 6 bases, and 10 bases stayed unmatched.

This clonotype has more than one count but fewer than ten. The chain's CDR3 is CASSAGTSVNEQFF. As DNA, the CDR3 is TGTGCCAGCAGTGCCGGGACTAGCGTGAATGAGCAGTTCTTC. The chain links TRBV6-2 or TRBV6-3 to TRBJ2-1; 10 bases are shared with TRBD2. Germline V CDR1 and CDR2: MNHEY, SVGEGT. This CDR3 comprises 14 residues. The ends lost 5 bases at V and 7 bases at J; junction bases unmatched: 5.

J is TRBJ1-2 and V is TRBV14, with 9 bases identical to TRBD1. J gave up 4 bases and V 4 bases, and 7 bases lay outside the gene matches. CDR1 is SGHDN, CDR2 FVKESK, per germline. The CDR3 extends over 15 amino acids. The CDR3 bases are TGTGCCAGCAGCCCCCCGACAGGGGGGAGCTATGGCTACACCTTC. Protein product: CASSPPTGGSYGYTF.

The rearrangement joins TRBV3-1 to TRBJ1-5, with D maybe TRBD1 (6 bases). Germline values: CDR1 LGHDT, CDR2 YNNKEL (reference sequence). The germline V and J ends were trimmed by 4 bases and 7 bases, with 23 bases remaining between them. The CDR3 length is 17 residues. The CDR3 bases are TGTGCCAGCAGCCCCCTGCCCCAGGGGAGGTCGGGACAGCCCCAGCATTTT. Protein: CASSPLPQGRSGQPQHF.

This chain links TRBV18 with TRBJ2-7; D unclear. CDR1 and CDR2 (germline): KGHSH, LQKENI. There are 15 residues in the CDR3. The V end lost 2 bases, the J end lost 3 bases, and 14 bases lay between the germline ends. The CDR3 reads CASSPSAPTGYEQYF. The CDR3 nucleotides read TGTGCCAGCTCACCATCAGCGCCCACTGGCTACGAGCAGTACTTC. Looking up the rest from reference TRBV18 and TRBJ2-7 gives the full variable domain: NAGVMQNPRHLVRRRGQEARLRCSPMKGHSHVYWYRQLPEEGLKFMVYLQKENIIDESGMPKERFSAEFPKEGPSILRIQQVVRGDSAAYFCASSPSAPTGYEQYFGPGTRLTVT.

The rearrangement joins TRBV7-3 to TRBJ2-6, with 15 bases fitting TRBD2. The CDR3 extends over 19 amino acids. Trimming cost V 1 base and J 0 bases; bases outside gene matches: 1. CDR1 and CDR2 from the germline V gene are SGHTA and FQGTGA. The CDR3 DNA reads TGTGCCAGCAGCTTAATGGGACTAGCGGGAGGCTCTGGGGCCAACGTCCTGACTTTC. This gives the protein CASSLMGLAGGSGANVLTF.

The chain employs TRBV20-1 and TRBJ2-1, with TRBD1 matching over 9 bases. Germline CDR1 reads DFQATT; CDR2 reads SNEGSKA (reference sequence). V lost 5 bases to trimming and J lost 8 bases; unmatched junction nucleotides: 7. This CDR3 contains 13 residues. This CDR3 is CSAEDRGRDEQFF. CDR3 sequence (DNA): TGCAGTGCTGAGGACAGGGGCAGGGATGAGCAGTTCTTC.

The chain employs TRBV5-1 and TRBJ2-7, with 10 bases lining up with TRBD2. The CDR3 covers 16 residues. V was clipped by 4 bases and J by 2 bases; unmatched bases: 9. Germline assignment: CDR1 SGHRS and CDR2 YFSETQ. The CDR3 DNA follows: TGCGCCAGCAGCCGAGACCCTAGCGGGAGTACCTACGAGCAGTACTTC. It is translated as CASSRDPSGSTYEQYF.

This clonotype was detected once. CDR3 DNA sequence: TGTGCCAGCAGTGAAAAATATGGCTACACCTTC. It encodes CASSEKYGYTF. This chain connects TRBV25-1 to TRBJ1-2; D unresolved. CDR1 and CDR2 from the germline V gene are MGHDK and SYGVNS. Between the trimmed V and J ends, which lost 2 bases and 5 bases, there was a span of 3 bases. This CDR3 contains 11 residues.

The chain employs TRBV7-2 and TRBJ1-1, with a tentative D call TRBD1 (6 bases). CDR3 length: 15 amino acids. Germline loops: CDR1 SGHTA, CDR2 FQGNSA. Trimming took off 5 bases at V and 4 bases at J, with 17 bases between the two ends. The CDR3 region is CASSITGLGGTEAFF. The DNA of the CDR3 is TGTGCCAGCAGCATTACAGGGCTCGGGGGCACTGAAGCTTTCTTT.

The chain combines TRBV5-1 with TRBJ2-7; 11 nucleotides align to TRBD2. The germline CDR1 and CDR2 sequences are SGHRS and YFSETQ. The CDR3 runs 15 residues. V lost 0 bases, J lost 6 bases, and 5 bases stayed unmatched. Written as DNA, the CDR3 is TGCGCCAGCAGCTTGGTAACTAGCGGGAGTGGCGAGCAGTACTTC. This translates into CASSLVTSGSGEQYF.

This chain joins TRBV19 and TRBJ2-1; 13 nucleotides line up with TRBD2. The V gene end was trimmed by 8 bases and the J gene end by 10 bases; junction bases not matched to a gene: 2. Per the germline V gene, CDR1 is LNHDA and CDR2 is SQIVND (reference sequence). This CDR3 comprises 12 residues. This CDR3 is CASGLAGEEQFF. The CDR3 nucleotides are TGTGCCAGTGGACTAGCGGGAGAGGAGCAGTTCTTC.

This chain uses TRBV11-2 with TRBJ2-5; TRBD2 matches 14 bases. The CDR3 runs 17 residues. The ends lost 4 bases at V and 3 bases at J; junction bases unmatched: 7. Germline lookup yields CDR1 SGHAT and CDR2 FQNNGV. CDR3 sequence (DNA): TGTGCCAGCAGCTACCGCCGACTAGCGGGGGGGAAAGAGACCCAGTACTTC. Translated, it gives CASSYRRLAGGKETQYF.

The chain couples TRBV7-2 to TRBJ2-1; the D call may be TRBD1 or TRBD2 (6 bases each). Germline V gene sequence: CDR1 SGHTA, CDR2 FQGNSA. Trimming took 5 bases from V and 10 from J, leaving 18 bases between them. This CDR3 comprises 14 residues. DNA for the CDR3: TGTGCCAGCAGCCCTCCGTGGGGGGCAAAGGAGCAGTTCTTC. This sequence encodes CASSPPWGAKEQFF.

V usage is TRBV19 and J usage is TRBJ2-5; 9 nucleotides align to TRBD2. The CDR3 runs to 15 residues. Germline assignment: CDR1 LNHDA and CDR2 SQIVND (reference sequence). The V and J ends lost 6 bases and 4 bases, in that order; junction bases with no gene match: 9. The CDR3 spells CASRDGLARGETQYF. In DNA form, the CDR3 reads TGTGCCAGTAGGGACGGACTAGCGAGAGGAGAGACCCAGTACTTC. The variable domain in full, with the rest retrieved from reference TRBV19 and TRBJ2-5, is DGGITQSPKYLFRKEGQNVTLSCEQNLNHDAMYWYRQDPGQGLRLIYYSQIVNDFQKGDIAEGYSVSREKKESFPLTVTSAQKNPTAFYLCASRDGLARGETQYFGPGTRLLVL.

This chain's CDR3 is CASSIRQGARTNEKLFF. DNA for the CDR3: TGTGCCAGTAGTATTAGACAGGGGGCGCGAACTAATGAAAAACTGTTTTTT. The gene calls are TRBV19 and TRBJ1-4; 10 bases are shared with TRBD1. V shed 3 bases and J 1 base; nucleotides not matched to a gene: 5. Germline V lookup: CDR1 LNHDA, CDR2 SQIVND (reference sequence). The CDR3 runs to 17 residues.

This clonotype turned up a few times. This chain joins TRBV29-1 and TRBJ2-4; a possible D gene is TRBD1 (5 bases). Per germline, CDR1 SQVTM and CDR2 ANQGSEA. The CDR3 length is 13 residues. V shed 4 bases and J shed 2 bases, with 9 bases lying between them. Written as DNA, the CDR3 is TGCAGCGTTGCCTGGGGCTCCAAAAACATTCAGTACTTC. Translation gives CSVAWGSKNIQYF. Looking up the rest from reference TRBV29-1 and TRBJ2-4 gives the full variable domain: SAVISQKPSRDICQRGTSLTIQCQVDSQVTMMFWYRQQPGQSLTLIATANQGSEATYESGFVIDKFPISRPNLTFSTLTVSNMSPEDSSIYLCSVAWGSKNIQYFGAGTRLSVL.